The source of this T cell receptor beta chain is a study of radiation and T cells in renal cell carcinoma. CDR1 and CDR2 (germline): SGHAT, FQNNGV. The CDR3 contains 14 residues. V lost 5 bases and J 9 bases, leaving 17 bases between the germline ends. Time point described: blood 4 weeks post-SBRT, at nephrectomy. Documented treatment: 15 Gy SBRT to primary tumor, nephrectomy 4 weeks later. Assay used: immunoSEQ multiplex PCR; TCRdb lists only in-frame clones, some missing. In the table there are under 100,000 clones, about 79% of which are singletons. The sequence came from a man aged 60 to 75 with renal cell carcinoma. V usage is TRBV11-2 and J usage is TRBJ2-1, with D possibly being TRBD1 (6 bases). The specimen was blood, collected from a patient whose treatment included radiotherapy and nephrectomy. This CDR3 reads CASSANRDQAEQFF. For the CDR3, the DNA is TGTGCCAGCAGCGCAAACAGGGATCAGGCTGAGCAGTTCTTC.